What follows are 26 T cell receptor beta chains derived from one specimen sequenced in a study of blood T cell repertoires in COVID-19. The method was immunoSEQ multiplex PCR; TCRdb's version includes in-frame clones alone and lacks a portion of them. The sample has about 160,000 clones, roughly 89% seen once; the top ten hold under 13%. The source material was peripheral blood. These receptors came from a woman aged 70-85 years with COVID-19, enrolled during active disease.

The chain couples TRBV24-1 to TRBJ2-2, with TRBD2 identical over 9 bases. The V segment lost 4 bases and the J segment 3 bases; nucleotides outside the gene matches: 5. The CDR3 loop spans 16 amino acids. Germline V gives CDR1 KGHDR, CDR2 SFDVKD. The CDR3 sequence is CATSEGAGGYTGELFF. The DNA for the CDR3 is TGTGCCACCAGTGAAGGCGCGGGGGGGTACACCGGGGAGCTGTTTTTT.

V usage is TRBV4-2 and J usage is TRBJ2-7, with D possibly matching TRBD2 (6 bases). With 0 bases removed from V and 2 bases from J, the gap between germline ends came to 26 bases. This CDR3 region has 20 residues. Germline CDR1 and CDR2: LGHNA and YNFKEQ. CDR3 in DNA: TGTGCCAGCAGCCAAGAGGCCGGCGGGGCCTTCCGGGCGGTCCCCTACGAGCAGTACTTC. It encodes CASSQEAGGAFRAVPYEQYF.

The chain combines TRBV5-1 with TRBJ1-6; no firm D call. CDR3 length: 17 amino acids. V gave up 4 bases and J gave up 0 bases, with 14 bases separating them. The germline V gene encodes CDR1 SGHRS and CDR2 YFSETQ. CDR3 sequence reads: CASSPAAKSSYNSPLHF. DNA of the CDR3: TGCGCCAGCAGCCCCGCTGCGAAGAGCTCCTATAATTCACCCCTCCACTTT.

The chain has TRBV7-3 and TRBJ1-2; D is uncertain. Germline-derived CDR1 and CDR2 are SGHTA and FQGTGA. This CDR3 region has 16 residues. With 1 base removed from V and 3 bases from J, the gap between germline ends came to 15 bases. CDR3 nucleotides: TGTGCCAGCAGCTTAAGCGCCGGAGGGCAGGACTATGGCTACACCTTC. It yields the protein CASSLSAGGQDYGYTF.

The chain joins TRBV15 to TRBJ2-7; 8 bases match TRBD1. The ends lost 3 bases at V and 1 base at J; junction bases unmatched: 17. CDR1 is LNHNV, CDR2 YYDKDF, per germline (reference sequence). The CDR3 contains 19 residues. CDR3 DNA: TGTGCCACCAGCAGGATATACCTAGGACCGGGACAGGCTTCCTACGAGCAGTACTTC. Its translation: CATSRIYLGPGQASYEQYF.

The CDR3 reads CASSLGPRGYEQYF. The CDR3 coding sequence is TGTGCCAGCAGCTTAGGCCCTCGGGGCTACGAGCAGTACTTC. The V call is TRBV7-2, the J call TRBJ2-7, with D perhaps TRBD2 (5 bases). The CDR3 runs 14 residues. Germline CDR1 SGHTA, CDR2 FQGNSA. V lost 1 base, J lost 3 bases, and 10 bases lay in between.

The rearrangement joins TRBV28 to TRBJ1-3; tentatively, D is TRBD1 (5 bases). Germline assignment: CDR1 MDHEN and CDR2 SYDVKM. The CDR3 loop spans 14 amino acids. Trimming removed 10 bases at V and 1 base at J, with 14 bases between. CDR3 sequence reads: CATGRGVSGNTIYF. For the CDR3, the DNA is TGTGCCACCGGAAGGGGTGTATCTGGAAACACCATATATTTT.

The V and J genes are TRBV10-3 and TRBJ2-1, with TRBD2 matching 7 bases. Germline CDR1 ENHRY, CDR2 SYGVKD. There are 16 residues in the CDR3. The ends lost 2 bases at V and 7 bases at J; junction bases unmatched: 11. The CDR3 here is CAISEVTQRGNNEQFF. DNA for the CDR3: TGTGCCATCAGTGAGGTGACCCAGCGGGGCAATAATGAGCAGTTCTTC.

This clone was detected a few times. The chain recombines TRBV10-2 with TRBJ1-4; 8 bases align to TRBD1. The CDR3 consists of 14 residues. The V gene's germline CDR1 is WSHSY and CDR2 SAAADI. V shed 4 bases, J shed 6 bases, and the junction held 4 bases outside the gene matches. The CDR3 loop reads CASSVTGVDEKLFF. The DNA for the CDR3 is TGCGCCAGCAGTGTGACAGGGGTAGATGAAAAACTGTTTTTT.

The chain recombines TRBV13 with TRBJ2-1; a possible D gene is TRBD2 (6 bases). V was cut by 3 bases and J by 9 bases, with 18 bases left in between. This CDR3 is built from 15 residues. The V gene's germline CDR1 is PRHDT and CDR2 FYEKMQ (reference sequence). In nucleotides, the CDR3 is TGTGCCAGCAGCTTGGGCGGGGCCCCCTATGTTGAGCAGTTCTTC. Its protein is CASSLGGAPYVEQFF.

The chain is built from TRBV7-8 and TRBJ2-1; possibly TRBD2 for D (7 bases). V was shortened by 6 bases and J by 9 bases, with 21 bases between the two germline ends. Germline CDR1 reads SGHVS; CDR2 reads FQNEAQ. This CDR3 has 15 amino acids. In DNA form, the CDR3 reads TGTGCCAGCAGTCCTCCGGGGGGCTCTAGTGGTGAGCAGTTCTTC. It codes for CASSPPGGSSGEQFF. Based on the CDR3 plus reference TRBV7-8 and TRBJ2-1, the full variable domain is GAGVSQSPRYKVAKRGQDVALRCDPISGHVSLFWYQQALGQGPEFLTYFQNEAQLDKSGLPSDRFFAERPEGSVSTLKIQRTQQEDSAVYLCASSPPGGSSGEQFFGPGTRLTVL.

The chain links TRBV5-6 to TRBJ1-2; 7 bases are a match to TRBD1. V lost 2 bases, J lost 1 base, and 8 bases stayed unmatched. CDR3 length equals 16 residues. Germline-derived CDR1 and CDR2 are SGHDT and YYEEEE. The CDR3 DNA is TGTGCCAGCAGCTTCCTAGATGGACAGGTTAACTATGGCTACACCTTC. Translating gives CASSFLDGQVNYGYTF.

The chain links TRBV23-1 to TRBJ1-1, with D hard to call. TRBV23-1 is flagged as an ORF with uncertain function. V lost 4 bases and J lost 0, with 3 bases in between. The CDR3 contains 12 residues. CDR3 in amino acids: CASSPMNTEAFF. CDR3 sequence (DNA): TGCGCCAGCAGTCCCATGAACACTGAAGCTTTCTTT.

The chain joins TRBV27 to TRBJ1-1; D gene uncertain. The CDR3 is made up of 13 amino acids. CDR1 MNHEY and CDR2 SMNVEV come from the germline V gene (reference sequence). Trimming removed 3 bases at V and 7 bases at J, with 12 bases between. The CDR3 DNA sequence: TGTGCCAGCAGTTTCAGCAGGTTGAATGAAGCTTTCTTT. Translation gives CASSFSRLNEAFF.

The rearrangement uses TRBV5-4 and TRBJ2-1, with 12 nucleotides matching TRBD2. The V segment lost 3 bases and the J segment 10 bases; nucleotides outside the gene matches: 5. Germline CDR1 reads SGHNT; CDR2 reads YYREEE (reference sequence). The CDR3 covers 14 residues. The CDR3 DNA is TGTGCCAGCAGCTCGACTAGCGGGGGTGTAGAGCAGTTCTTC. This sequence encodes CASSSTSGGVEQFF.

This sequence joins TRBV9 and TRBJ1-3; D remains ambiguous. With 0 bases removed from V and 0 bases from J, the gap between germline ends came to 10 bases. The CDR3 consists of 16 residues. The germline CDR1 and CDR2 sequences are SGDLS and YYNGEE. The CDR3 loop is CASSVGGRSSGNTIYF. The CDR3 bases are TGTGCCAGCAGCGTAGGCGGCAGATCCTCTGGAAACACCATATATTTT.

The rearrangement joins TRBV4-1 to TRBJ2-3, with no clear D. CDR1 MGHRA and CDR2 YSYEKL come from the germline V gene. The V gene lost 1 base and the J gene lost 5 bases, with 25 bases spanning the gap. The CDR3 consists of 19 residues. The CDR3 DNA sequence: TGCGCCAGCAGCCAAGCCCCCATTTTAACTATCGTCTTATTAGATACGCAGTATTTT. This codes for CASSQAPILTIVLLDTQYF.

The genes are TRBV2 and TRBJ1-1; D is unclear. Germline CDR1 SNHLY, CDR2 FYNNEI. This CDR3 spans 12 amino acids. The germline V and J ends were trimmed by 5 bases and 11 bases, with 15 bases remaining between them. In DNA, the CDR3 is TGTGCCAGCAGTTACGACCGTAGGGAGGCTTTCTTT. Its translation: CASSYDRREAFF.

This chain connects TRBV18 to TRBJ1-6, with D uncertain. The CDR3 has 15 residues. Germline-derived CDR1 and CDR2 are KGHSH and LQKENI. The ends were cut back, 1 base at V and 5 bases at J, with 9 bases in the middle. The CDR3 loop is CASSPRKTDNSPLHF. The CDR3 DNA follows: TGTGCCAGCTCACCACGAAAAACGGATAATTCACCCCTCCACTTT.

The chain's CDR3 is CASSLDRIGRMNTEAFF. The CDR3 DNA follows: TGTGCCAGCAGCTTAGACAGAATCGGGAGAATGAACACTGAAGCTTTCTTT. The chain has TRBV7-7 and TRBJ1-1; D ambiguous. V lost 1 base and J 0 bases, leaving 15 bases between the germline ends. This CDR3 spans 17 amino acids. CDR1 is SSHAT and CDR2 is FNYEAQ in the germline V gene (reference sequence). Using reference TRBV7-7 and TRBJ1-1 for the parts outside the CDR3, the full variable domain is GAGVSQSPRYKVTKRGQDVTLRCDPISSHATLYWYQQALGQGPEFLTYFNYEAQPDKSGLPSDRFSAERPEGSISTLTIQRTEQRDSAMYRCASSLDRIGRMNTEAFFGQGTRLTVV.

The chain uses TRBV11-2 and TRBJ2-3; D is uncertain. CDR3 length: 12 amino acids. V dropped 5 bases and J dropped 6 bases, with 9 bases sitting between them. Germline V gene lookup returns CDR1 SGHAT and CDR2 FQNNGV. The CDR3 spells CASSPSRDTQYF. CDR3 nucleotides: TGTGCCAGCAGCCCCTCCCGGGATACGCAGTATTTT.

This sequence joins TRBV21-1 and TRBJ1-5. TRBV21-1 is labeled a pseudogene. The CDR3 consists of 16 residues. CDR3 nucleotide sequence: TGTGCCAGCAGCACCCTCTTCGGGGGGCGGGATCAGCCCCAGCATTTT. Translated: CASSTLFGGRDQPQHF.

V and J are TRBV7-2 and TRBJ1-2; a weak D match, TRBD1 (5 bases). Trimming took off 5 bases at V and 6 bases at J, with 19 bases between the two ends. The CDR3 spans 15 residues. CDR1 is SGHTA and CDR2 is FQGNSA in the germline V gene. The CDR3 reads CASSNSGKNLNGYTF. CDR3 bases: TGTGCCAGCAGCAACTCAGGGAAAAATTTAAATGGCTACACCTTC.

The rearrangement uses TRBV5-4 and TRBJ2-2; D is undetermined. Germline V gene sequence: CDR1 SGHNT, CDR2 YYREEE (reference sequence). The V and J ends lost 0 bases and 5 bases respectively, with 14 bases between them. The CDR3 is 16 residues long. CDR3 residues: CASSLGTAGATGELFF. The CDR3 coding sequence is TGTGCCAGCAGCTTGGGTACGGCCGGAGCGACCGGGGAGCTGTTTTTT. Filled out from reference TRBV5-4 and TRBJ2-2, the complete variable domain reads ETGVTQSPTHLIKTRGQQVTLRCSSQSGHNTVSWYQQALGQGPQFIFQYYREEENGRGNFPPRFSGLQFPNYSSELNVNALELDDSALYLCASSLGTAGATGELFFGEGSRLTVL.

The chain joins TRBV6-5 to TRBJ1-4, with 7 bases identical to TRBD1. The CDR3 is made up of 13 amino acids. Germline V gives CDR1 MNHEY, CDR2 SVGAGI. The trim removed 6 bases at V and 8 bases at J, leaving 6 bases unmatched. This CDR3 is CASRTGPGEKLFF. The CDR3 DNA is TGTGCCAGCAGGACAGGGCCTGGGGAAAAACTGTTTTTT.

This chain's CDR3 is CASSQALDRYTGELFF. CDR3 nucleotides: TGTGCCAGCAGCCAAGCCCTTGACAGATACACCGGGGAGCTGTTTTTT. The chain recombines TRBV3-1 (or the pseudogene TRBV3-2) with TRBJ2-2; weak D call: TRBD1 (5 bases). Germline assignment: CDR1 LGHDT and CDR2 YNNKEL (reference sequence). This CDR3 comprises 16 residues. With 1 base removed from V and 3 bases from J, the gap between germline ends came to 12 bases.